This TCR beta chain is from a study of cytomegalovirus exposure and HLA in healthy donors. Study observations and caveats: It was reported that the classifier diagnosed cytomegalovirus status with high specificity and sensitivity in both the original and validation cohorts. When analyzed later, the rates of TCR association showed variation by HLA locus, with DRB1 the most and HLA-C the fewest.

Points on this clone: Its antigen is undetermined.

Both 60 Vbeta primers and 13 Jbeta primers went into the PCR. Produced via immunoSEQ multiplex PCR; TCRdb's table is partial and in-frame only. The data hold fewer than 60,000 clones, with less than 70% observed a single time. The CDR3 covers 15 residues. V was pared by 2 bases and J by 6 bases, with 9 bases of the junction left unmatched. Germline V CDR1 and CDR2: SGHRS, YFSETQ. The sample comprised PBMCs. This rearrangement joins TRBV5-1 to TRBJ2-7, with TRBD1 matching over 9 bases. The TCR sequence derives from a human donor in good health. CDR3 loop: CASSFRDRAMGEQYF. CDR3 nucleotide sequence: TGCGCCAGCAGCTTCCGGGACAGGGCTATGGGCGAGCAGTACTTC. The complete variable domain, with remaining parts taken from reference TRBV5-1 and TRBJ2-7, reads KAGVTQTPRYLIKTRGQQVTLSCSPISGHRSVSWYQQTPGQGLQFLFEYFSETQRNKGNFPGRFSGRQFSNSRSEMNVSTLELGDSALYLCASSFRDRAMGEQYFGPGTRLTVT.